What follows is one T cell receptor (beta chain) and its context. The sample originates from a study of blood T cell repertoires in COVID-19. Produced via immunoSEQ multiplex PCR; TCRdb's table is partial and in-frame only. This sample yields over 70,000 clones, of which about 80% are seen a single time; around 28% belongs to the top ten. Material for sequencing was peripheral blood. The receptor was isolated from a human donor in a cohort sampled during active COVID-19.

CDR3 DNA sequence: TGTGCCAGCAGTTACTCTCTCGGCGGGGTGAATGAGCAGTTCTTC. Encoded protein: CASSYSLGGVNEQFF. The chain couples TRBV6-6 to TRBJ2-1; the D gene is possibly TRBD2 (6 bases). Germline V CDR1 and CDR2: MNHNY, SVGAGI (reference sequence). The germline V and J ends were trimmed by 0 bases and 7 bases, with 13 bases remaining between them. The CDR3 has 15 residues.